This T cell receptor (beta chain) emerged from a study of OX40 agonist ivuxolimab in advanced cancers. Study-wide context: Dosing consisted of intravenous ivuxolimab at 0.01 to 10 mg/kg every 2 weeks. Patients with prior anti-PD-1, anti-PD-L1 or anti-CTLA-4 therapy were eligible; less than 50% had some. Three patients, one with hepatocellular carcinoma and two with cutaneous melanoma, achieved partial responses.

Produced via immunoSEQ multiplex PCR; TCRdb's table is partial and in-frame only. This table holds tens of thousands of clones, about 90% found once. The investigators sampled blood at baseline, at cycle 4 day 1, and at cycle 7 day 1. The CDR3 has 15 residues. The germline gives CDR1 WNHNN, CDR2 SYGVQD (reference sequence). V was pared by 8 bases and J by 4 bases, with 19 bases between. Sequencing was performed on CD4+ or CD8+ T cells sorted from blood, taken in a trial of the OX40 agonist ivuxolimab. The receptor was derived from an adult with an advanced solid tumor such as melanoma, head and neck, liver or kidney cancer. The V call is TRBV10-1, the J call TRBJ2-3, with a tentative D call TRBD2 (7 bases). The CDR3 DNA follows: TGCGCCAGCCGCAGAGGGGGGGCCGATTCAGATACGCAGTATTTT. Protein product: CASRRGGADSDTQYF.